These 4 T cell receptor beta chains came from one sample sequenced in a study of cytomegalovirus exposure and HLA in healthy donors. Sequencing used immunoSEQ multiplex PCR; TCRdb keeps in-frame clones, though not all of them. The data hold approximately 170,000 clones, with around 85% observed a single time. The sample consisted of PBMCs. These TCRs come from a man younger than 35 in good health and CMV-seropositive.

This chain links TRBV2 with TRBJ1-3; D is uncertain. V was shortened by 6 bases and J by 0 bases, with 9 bases between the two germline ends. Per germline, CDR1 SNHLY and CDR2 FYNNEI. The CDR3 totals 14 residues. CDR3 in DNA: TGTGCCAGCAGGGTAGACATCTCTGGAAACACCATATATTTT. The encoded protein is CASRVDISGNTIYF.

This chain links TRBV7-6 with TRBJ2-7, with 7 bases aligning to TRBD1. Trimming cost V 5 bases and J 0 bases; bases outside gene matches: 13. Germline CDR1 reads SGHVS; CDR2 reads FNYEAQ. The CDR3 sequence is 17 residues long. CDR3 coding DNA: TGTGCCAGCAGCCCATACCCCCCGACAGGGACCTCCTACGAGCAGTACTTC. This translates into CASSPYPPTGTSYEQYF.

The chain joins TRBV6-5 to TRBJ1-1; D might be TRBD1 (6 bases). The germline V gene has CDR1 MNHEY and CDR2 SVGAGI. The ends were cut back, 2 bases at V and 5 bases at J, with 9 bases in the middle. The CDR3 length is 13 residues. CDR3 in DNA: TGTGCCAGCAGTTACAACAGGGAGACTGAAGCTTTCTTT. Protein: CASSYNRETEAFF.

This clone was seen a handful of times. The chain's CDR3 is CASSASGESSGNTIYF. In DNA form, the CDR3 reads TGTGCCAGCTCAGCCTCCGGGGAGAGCTCTGGAAACACCATATATTTT. This rearrangement joins TRBV18 to TRBJ1-3; unclear D gene. Germline loops: CDR1 KGHSH, CDR2 LQKENI. The CDR3 runs to 16 residues. Trimming removed 5 bases at V and 0 bases at J, with 14 bases between.